A single sample is the source of the 5 T cell receptor beta chains below, sequenced in a study of cytomegalovirus exposure and HLA in healthy donors. The PCR ran on 60 Vbeta and 13 Jbeta primers. The assay was immunoSEQ multiplex PCR, and TCRdb's table has in-frame clones only and misses some. The sample lists roughly 130,000 clones, less than 80% occurring once. The sequenced sample consisted of PBMCs. Source of these receptors: a man aged 35 to 55 in good health and CMV-seropositive.

In this sample, this clone turned up a few times. J is TRBJ2-5 and V is TRBV28; D unresolved. Germline V gene lookup returns CDR1 MDHEN and CDR2 SYDVKM. This CDR3 has 14 residues. V lost 6 bases and J lost 1, with 12 bases in between. CDR3 bases: TGTGCCAGCAGGCCGCCCGCGGTCCAAGAGACCCAGTACTTC. It is translated as CASRPPAVQETQYF. The entire variable domain, with the rest obtained from reference TRBV28 and TRBJ2-5, is as follows: DVKVTQSSRYLVKRTGEKVFLECVQDMDHENMFWYRQDPGLGLRLIYFSYDVKMKEKGDIPEGYSVSREKKERFSLILESASTNQTSMYLCASRPPAVQETQYFGPGTRLLVL.

CDR3 DNA: TGTGCCAGCAGCTCACGGGGGGGTAACACTGAAGCTTTCTTT. This encodes CASSSRGGNTEAFF. V gene TRBV5-4 combines with J gene TRBJ1-1; a possible D gene is TRBD1 (5 bases). Germline CDR1 reads SGHNT; CDR2 reads YYREEE (reference sequence). The CDR3 consists of 14 residues. The V and J ends lost 3 bases and 2 bases respectively, with 11 bases between them. The whole variable domain, filled in from reference TRBV5-4 and TRBJ1-1, reads ETGVTQSPTHLIKTRGQQVTLRCSSQSGHNTVSWYQQALGQGPQFIFQYYREEENGRGNFPPRFSGLQFPNYSSELNVNALELDDSALYLCASSSRGGNTEAFFGQGTRLTVV.

The CDR3 reads CASSLGDSPNTGELFF. In DNA form, the CDR3 reads TGCGCCAGCAGCTTGGGGGACAGCCCAAACACCGGGGAGCTGTTTTTT. This chain joins TRBV5-1 and TRBJ2-2; 7 bases are shared with TRBD1. J was trimmed by 2 bases and V by 0 bases; bases with no gene match: 4. Germline V gives CDR1 SGHRS, CDR2 YFSETQ. CDR3 length: 16 residues.

A note on this clone: This specimen includes other DNA sequences encoding the same CDR3. The chain combines TRBV29-1 with TRBJ2-5; D call uncertain. Germline V CDR1 and CDR2: SQVTM, ANQGSEA. V was pared by 4 bases and J by 0 bases, with 6 bases between. The CDR3 sequence is 12 residues long. CDR3 in amino acids: CSVVIYQETQYF. The CDR3 nucleotides are TGCAGCGTTGTTATATACCAAGAGACCCAGTACTTC.

This clone showed up just once. The J gene is TRBJ2-7, the V gene TRBV30, with 11 nucleotides matching TRBD1. The CDR3 runs 16 residues. Germline V gene sequence: CDR1 GTSNPN, CDR2 SVGIG (reference sequence). The junction had 9 bases not matched to a gene; V was cut back by 3 bases and J by 2 bases. CDR3 loop: CAWSRKGGQGAYEQYF. DNA for the CDR3: TGTGCCTGGAGCCGGAAGGGGGGACAGGGGGCCTACGAGCAGTACTTC.